This TCR beta chain comes out of a study of OX40 agonist ivuxolimab in advanced cancers. Study as a whole: Given to patients was ivuxolimab, an agonistic anti-OX40 (CD134) antibody.

Patients with autoimmune history or systemic immunosuppression were excluded. The assay was immunoSEQ multiplex PCR, and TCRdb's table has in-frame clones only and misses some. Altogether around 94,000 clones are present, roughly 90% being singletons, with the ten largest covering about 3.4%. In this sample, this clone turned up once. Its target is not known. Overall study findings and caveats: It was not determined which antigens were specifically recognized by the peripheral T cells that had undergone clonal expansion. CD4+ and CD8+ blood T cells expanded clonally by week 6 at 0.1 to 3.0 mg/kg.

This sequence was found in an adult with an advanced solid tumor such as melanoma, head and neck, liver or kidney cancer. Sequences were derived from CD4+ or CD8+ T cells sorted from blood, sampled in a trial of the OX40 agonist ivuxolimab.

The CDR3 reads CASSLVQDVTGELFF. Written as DNA, the CDR3 is TGTGCCAGCAGCTTGGTGCAGGACGTCACCGGGGAGCTGTTTTTT. The chain is built from TRBV5-4 and TRBJ2-2; D is ambiguous. There are 15 residues in the CDR3. V dropped 0 bases and J dropped 4 bases, with 10 bases sitting between them. The V gene's germline CDR1 is SGHNT and CDR2 YYREEE (reference sequence).